This record looks at one TCR beta chain sequence and its context. Its target is not known. These data originate in a study of T cell clusters in autoimmune cytopenias. Study-wide context: TRB sequencing had a median 51,575 reads and 2,000 to 3,000 distinct clonotypes per sample. The study's findings and limits: TRB repertoire shifts in secondary cytopenia and chronic lymphocytic leukemia mostly reflected lymphoma, not autoimmunity. Physiological T cell clusters of healthy donors were apparently absent in primary autoimmune cytopenia patients. Functional roles of the in silico T cell clusters still await experimental validation.

CDR1 is MNHNS and CDR2 is SASEGT in the germline V gene. This CDR3 spans 16 amino acids. One tube held mixed TRB-A and TRB-B primer pools for touch-down PCR. TCRdb re-called the multiplex PCR reads; every CDR3 protein appears as one record, without DNA. The repertoire table contains over 4,000 distinct CDR3 sequences. TRB was amplified from approximately 230 ng of peripheral blood genomic DNA per sample. The sequence came from a human donor with an autoimmune cytopenia or autoimmune hepatitis (not recorded which). The rearrangement links TRBV6-1 to TRBJ2-7. Sample: peripheral blood. This chain's CDR3 is CASSYDRQRSSYEQYF.